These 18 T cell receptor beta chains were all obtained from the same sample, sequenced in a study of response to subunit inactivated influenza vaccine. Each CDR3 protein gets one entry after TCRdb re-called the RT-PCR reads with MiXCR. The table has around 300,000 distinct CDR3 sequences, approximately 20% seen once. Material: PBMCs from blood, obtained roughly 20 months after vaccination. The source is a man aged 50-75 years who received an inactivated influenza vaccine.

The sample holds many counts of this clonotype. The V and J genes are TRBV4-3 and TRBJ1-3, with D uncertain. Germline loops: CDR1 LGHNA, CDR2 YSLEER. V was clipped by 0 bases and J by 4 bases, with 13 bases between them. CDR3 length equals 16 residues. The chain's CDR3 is CASSQESTRSGNTIYF. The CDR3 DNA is TGCGCCAGCAGCCAAGAATCTACCCGATCGGGAAACACCATATATTTT.

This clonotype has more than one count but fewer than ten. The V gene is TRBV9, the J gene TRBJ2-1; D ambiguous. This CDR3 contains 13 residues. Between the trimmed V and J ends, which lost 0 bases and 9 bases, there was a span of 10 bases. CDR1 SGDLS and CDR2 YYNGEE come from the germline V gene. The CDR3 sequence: CASSVVDSGEQFF. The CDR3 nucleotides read TGTGCCAGCAGCGTAGTAGATTCTGGTGAGCAGTTCTTC.

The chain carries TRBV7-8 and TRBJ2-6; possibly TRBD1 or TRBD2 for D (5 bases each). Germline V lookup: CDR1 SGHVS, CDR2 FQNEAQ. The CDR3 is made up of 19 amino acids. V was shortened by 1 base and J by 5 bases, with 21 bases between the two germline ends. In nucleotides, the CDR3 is TGTGCCAGCAGCTTAGAGCGGAAAAGGGGTATAGGTCGGGCCAACGTCCTGACTTTC. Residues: CASSLERKRGIGRANVLTF. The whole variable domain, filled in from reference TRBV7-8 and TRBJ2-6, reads GAGVSQSPRYKVAKRGQDVALRCDPISGHVSLFWYQQALGQGPEFLTYFQNEAQLDKSGLPSDRFFAERPEGSVSTLKIQRTQQEDSAVYLCASSLERKRGIGRANVLTFGAGSRLTVL.

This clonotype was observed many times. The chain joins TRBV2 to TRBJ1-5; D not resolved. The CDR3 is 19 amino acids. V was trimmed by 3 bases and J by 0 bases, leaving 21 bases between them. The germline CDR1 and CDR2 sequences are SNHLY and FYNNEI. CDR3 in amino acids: CASSEGLGSRLYSNQPQHF. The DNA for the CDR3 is TGTGCCAGCAGTGAGGGTCTAGGAAGCCGACTTTATAGCAATCAGCCCCAGCATTTT.

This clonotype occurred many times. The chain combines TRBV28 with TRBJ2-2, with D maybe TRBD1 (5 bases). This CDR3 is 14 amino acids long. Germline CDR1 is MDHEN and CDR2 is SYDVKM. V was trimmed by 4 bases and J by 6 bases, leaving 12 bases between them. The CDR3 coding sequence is TGTGCCAGCAGTTATCAGGGTTTCCCCGGGGAGCTGTTTTTT. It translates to CASSYQGFPGELFF.

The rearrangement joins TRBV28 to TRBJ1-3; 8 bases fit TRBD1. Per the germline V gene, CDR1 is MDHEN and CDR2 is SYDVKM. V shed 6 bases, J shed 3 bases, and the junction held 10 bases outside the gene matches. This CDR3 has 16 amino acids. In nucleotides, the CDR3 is TGTGCCAGCAGCGCTAACAGGGGGGGTTTTGGAAACACCATATATTTT. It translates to CASSANRGGFGNTIYF.

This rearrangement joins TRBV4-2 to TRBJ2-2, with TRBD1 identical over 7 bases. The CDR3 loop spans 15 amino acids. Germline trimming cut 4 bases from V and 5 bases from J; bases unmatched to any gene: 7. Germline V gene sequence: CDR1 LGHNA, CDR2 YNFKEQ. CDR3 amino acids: CASSRGQRKTGELFF. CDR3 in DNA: TGTGCCAGCAGCCGGGGACAGAGAAAAACCGGGGAGCTGTTTTTT.

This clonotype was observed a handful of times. The CDR3 nucleotides are TGTGCCAGCAGCGTAGGTGGGGGGGATCAGCCCCAGCATTTT. This gives the protein CASSVGGGDQPQHF. The rearrangement uses TRBV9 and TRBJ1-5; D is perhaps TRBD1 (5 bases). Germline lookup yields CDR1 SGDLS and CDR2 YYNGEE. This CDR3 comprises 14 residues. The V end was cut by 0 bases, the J end by 5 bases, with 9 bases between.

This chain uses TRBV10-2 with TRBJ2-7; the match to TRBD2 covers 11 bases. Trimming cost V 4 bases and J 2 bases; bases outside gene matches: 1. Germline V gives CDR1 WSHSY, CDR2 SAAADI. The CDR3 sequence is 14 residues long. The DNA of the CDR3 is TGCGCCAGCAGTGGTAGCGGGAGGGCCTACGAGCAGTACTTC. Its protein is CASSGSGRAYEQYF.

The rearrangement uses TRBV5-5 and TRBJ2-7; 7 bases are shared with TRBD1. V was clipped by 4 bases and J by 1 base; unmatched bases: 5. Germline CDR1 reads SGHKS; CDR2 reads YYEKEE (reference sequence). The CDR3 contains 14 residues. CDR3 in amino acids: CASSPGTASYEQYF. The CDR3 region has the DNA TGTGCCAGCAGCCCCGGGACAGCTTCCTACGAGCAGTACTTC.

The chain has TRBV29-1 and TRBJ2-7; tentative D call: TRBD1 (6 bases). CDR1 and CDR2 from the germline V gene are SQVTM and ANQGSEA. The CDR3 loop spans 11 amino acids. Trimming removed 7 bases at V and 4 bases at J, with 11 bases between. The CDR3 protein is CSAMDSYEQYF. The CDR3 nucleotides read TGCAGCGCTATGGACAGTTACGAGCAGTACTTC.

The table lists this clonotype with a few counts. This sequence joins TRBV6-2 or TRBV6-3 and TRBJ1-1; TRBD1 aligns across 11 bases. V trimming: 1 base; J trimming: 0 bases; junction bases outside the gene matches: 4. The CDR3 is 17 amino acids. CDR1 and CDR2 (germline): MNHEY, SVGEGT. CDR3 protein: CASSYYRTGGMNTEAFF. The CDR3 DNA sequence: TGTGCCAGCAGTTACTATAGGACAGGGGGCATGAACACTGAAGCTTTCTTT.

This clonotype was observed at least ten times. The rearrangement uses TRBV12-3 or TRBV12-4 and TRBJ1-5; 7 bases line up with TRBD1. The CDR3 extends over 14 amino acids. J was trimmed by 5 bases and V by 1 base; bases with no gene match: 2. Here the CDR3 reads CASSLEGAYQPQHF. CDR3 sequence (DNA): TGTGCCAGCAGTTTAGAGGGGGCCTATCAGCCCCAGCATTTT.

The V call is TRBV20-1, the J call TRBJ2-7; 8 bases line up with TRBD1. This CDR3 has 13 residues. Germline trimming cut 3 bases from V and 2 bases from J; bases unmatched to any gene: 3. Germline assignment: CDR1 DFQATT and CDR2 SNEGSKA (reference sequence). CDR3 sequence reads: CSARDREPYEQYF. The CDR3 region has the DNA TGCAGTGCTAGGGACAGGGAGCCCTACGAGCAGTACTTC.

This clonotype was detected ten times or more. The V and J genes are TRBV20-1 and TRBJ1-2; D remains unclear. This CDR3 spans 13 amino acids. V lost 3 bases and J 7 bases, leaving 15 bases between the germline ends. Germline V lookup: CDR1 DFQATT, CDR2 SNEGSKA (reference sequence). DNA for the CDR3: TGCAGTGCTAGTGTCCGGGAACTCGGTGGCTACACCTTC. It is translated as CSASVRELGGYTF.

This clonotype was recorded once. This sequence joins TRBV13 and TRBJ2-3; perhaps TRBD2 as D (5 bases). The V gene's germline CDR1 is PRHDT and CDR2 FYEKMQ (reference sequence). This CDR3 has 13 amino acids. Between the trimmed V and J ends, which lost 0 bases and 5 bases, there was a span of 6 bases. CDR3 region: CASSLGRGDTQYF. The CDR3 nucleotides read TGTGCCAGCAGCTTAGGCCGGGGAGATACGCAGTATTTT.

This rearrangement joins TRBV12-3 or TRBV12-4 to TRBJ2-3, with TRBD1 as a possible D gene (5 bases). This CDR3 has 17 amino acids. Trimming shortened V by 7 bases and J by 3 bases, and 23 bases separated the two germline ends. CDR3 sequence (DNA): TGTGCCAGCACCCGATTCTACGGCCAGGGAAGTACAGATACGCAGTATTTT. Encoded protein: CASTRFYGQGSTDTQYF.

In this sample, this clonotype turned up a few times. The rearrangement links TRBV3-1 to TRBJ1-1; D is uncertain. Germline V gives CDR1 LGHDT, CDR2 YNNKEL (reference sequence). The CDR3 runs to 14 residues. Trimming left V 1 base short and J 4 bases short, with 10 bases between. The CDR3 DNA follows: TGTGCCAGCAGCCAAGTGCGGTCGTTCACTGAAGCTTTCTTT. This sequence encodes CASSQVRSFTEAFF.